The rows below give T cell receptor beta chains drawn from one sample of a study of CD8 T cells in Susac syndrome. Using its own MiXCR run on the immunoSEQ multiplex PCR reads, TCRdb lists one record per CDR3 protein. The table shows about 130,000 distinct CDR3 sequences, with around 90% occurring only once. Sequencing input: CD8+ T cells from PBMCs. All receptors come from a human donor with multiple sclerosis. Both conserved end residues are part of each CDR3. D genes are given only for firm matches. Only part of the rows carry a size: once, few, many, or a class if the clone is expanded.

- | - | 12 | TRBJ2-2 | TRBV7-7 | CASSLGSSELFF | TGTGCCAGCAGCTTAGGGTCCTCCGAGCTGTTTTTT
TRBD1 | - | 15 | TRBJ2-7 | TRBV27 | CASSPIGTVSYEQYF | TGTGCCAGCAGCCCAATCGGGACAGTCTCCTACGAGCAGTACTTC
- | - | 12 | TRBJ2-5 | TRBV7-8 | CASTDIEETQYF | TGTGCCAGTACCGACATCGAAGAGACCCAGTACTTC
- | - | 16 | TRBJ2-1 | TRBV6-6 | CASSFTLISSYNEQFF | TGTGCCAGCAGTTTCACCCTGATAAGCTCCTACAATGAGCAGTTCTTC
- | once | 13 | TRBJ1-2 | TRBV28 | CATRLYTNYGYTF | TGTGCCACCCGACTGTATACTAACTATGGCTACACCTTC
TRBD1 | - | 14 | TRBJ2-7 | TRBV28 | CASTLVAGQVEQYF | TGTGCCAGCACTCTAGTGGCGGGACAGGTCGAGCAGTACTTC
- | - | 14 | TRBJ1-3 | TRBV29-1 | CSVEGAGEGNTIYF | TGCAGCGTTGAAGGTGCAGGCGAGGGAAACACCATATATTTT
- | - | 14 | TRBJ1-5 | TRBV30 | CAWSVLLSNQPQHF | TGTGCCTGGAGTGTACTCCTGAGCAATCAGCCCCAGCATTTT
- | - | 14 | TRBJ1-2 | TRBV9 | CASSVAGGGYGYTF | TGTGCCAGCAGCGTAGCGGGGGGTGGCTATGGCTACACCTTC
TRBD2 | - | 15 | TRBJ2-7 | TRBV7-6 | CASRPPGTSGYEQYF | TGTGCCAGCAGGCCACCCGGGACTAGCGGTTACGAGCAGTACTTC
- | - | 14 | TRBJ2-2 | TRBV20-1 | CSASGVGNTGELFF | TGCAGTGCTAGCGGAGTGGGGAACACCGGGGAGCTGTTTTTT
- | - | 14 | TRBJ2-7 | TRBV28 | CASSLRLGSYEQYF | TGTGCCAGCAGTCTAAGATTGGGTAGCTACGAGCAGTACTTC
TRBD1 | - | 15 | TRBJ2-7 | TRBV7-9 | CASSSPGTGRYEQYF | TGTGCCAGCAGCTCACCCGGGACAGGCAGATACGAGCAGTACTTC
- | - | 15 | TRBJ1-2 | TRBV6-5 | CASSYSRITNYGYTF | TGTGCCAGCAGTTACTCCAGGATTACTAACTATGGCTACACCTTC
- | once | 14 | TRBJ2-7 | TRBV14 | CASSQYPYSYEQYF | TGTGCCAGCAGCCAATATCCATACTCCTACGAGCAGTACTTC
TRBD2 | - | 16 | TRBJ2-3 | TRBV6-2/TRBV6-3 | CASSGDPAGVTDTQYF | TGTGCCAGCAGTGGAGACCCAGCGGGAGTTACAGATACGCAGTATTTT
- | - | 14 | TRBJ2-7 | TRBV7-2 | CASSIRETPYEQYF | TGTGCCAGCAGCATAAGGGAAACCCCCTACGAGCAGTACTTC
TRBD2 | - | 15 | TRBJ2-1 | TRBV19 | CASTPAGDAYNEQFF | TGTGCCAGTACCCCGGCGGGGGACGCCTACAATGAGCAGTTCTTC
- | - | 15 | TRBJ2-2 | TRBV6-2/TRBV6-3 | CASRRRGLNTGELFF | TGTGCCAGCAGACGGAGGGGCCTGAACACCGGGGAGCTGTTTTTT
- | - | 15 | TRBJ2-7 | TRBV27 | CASSFLAKSSYEQYF | TGTGCCAGCAGTTTTCTAGCGAAGAGCTCCTACGAGCAGTACTTC
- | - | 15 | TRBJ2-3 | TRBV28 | CASRPLVAGTDTQYF | TGTGCCAGCAGGCCCCTGGTCGCAGGCACAGATACGCAGTATTTT
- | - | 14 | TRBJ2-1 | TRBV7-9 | CASSPRDIYNEQFF | TGTGCCAGCAGCCCACGGGACATTTACAATGAGCAGTTCTTC
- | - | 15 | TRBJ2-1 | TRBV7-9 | CASDGGVSSSDEQFF | TGTGCCAGCGACGGGGGAGTGTCCTCGAGCGATGAGCAGTTCTTC
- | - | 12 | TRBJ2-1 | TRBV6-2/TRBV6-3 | CASSPGVWEQFF | TGTGCCAGCAGCCCCGGTGTGTGGGAGCAGTTCTTC
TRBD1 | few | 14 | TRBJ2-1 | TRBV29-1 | CSVLGQGTYNEQFF | TGCAGCGTTCTTGGACAGGGGACCTACAATGAGCAGTTCTTC
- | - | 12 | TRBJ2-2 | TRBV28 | CASTKSPGELFF | TGTGCCAGCACCAAGTCGCCCGGGGAGCTGTTTTTT
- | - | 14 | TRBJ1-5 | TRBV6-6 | CASGRDLGNQPQHF | TGTGCCAGCGGGAGGGACTTGGGCAATCAGCCCCAGCATTTT
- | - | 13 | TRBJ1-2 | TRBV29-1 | CSVEERSAGGYTF | TGCAGCGTTGAAGAACGGTCCGCAGGGGGCTACACCTTC
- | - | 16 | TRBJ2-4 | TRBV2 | CASSRLSTGAKNIQYF | TGTGCCAGCAGCCGACTGAGCACAGGGGCCAAAAACATTCAGTACTTC
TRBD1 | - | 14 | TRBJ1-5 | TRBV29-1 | CSVGQGSSNQPQHF | TGCAGCGTCGGACAGGGTTCGAGCAATCAGCCCCAGCATTTT
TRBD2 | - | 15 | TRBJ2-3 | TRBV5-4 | CASSLERGTRDTQYF | TGTGCCAGCAGCTTGGAGCGGGGGACCCGCGATACGCAGTATTTT
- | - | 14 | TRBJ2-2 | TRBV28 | CASSLRGYTGELFF | TGTGCCAGCAGTTTGAGAGGGTACACCGGGGAGCTGTTTTTT
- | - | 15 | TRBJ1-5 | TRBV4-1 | CASSQVGGINQPQHF | TGCGCCAGCAGCCAAGTTGGAGGGATCAATCAGCCCCAGCATTTT
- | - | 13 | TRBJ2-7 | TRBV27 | CASSLLGRPEQYF | TGTGCCAGCAGTTTATTAGGTCGTCCCGAGCAGTACTTC
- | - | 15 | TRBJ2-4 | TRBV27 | CASSPYGPTGNIQYF | TGTGCCAGCAGTCCCTACGGACCAACTGGTAACATTCAGTACTTC
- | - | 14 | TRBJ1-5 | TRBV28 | CASSLLDSNQPQHF | TGTGCCAGCAGTCTCCTAGATAGCAATCAGCCCCAGCATTTT
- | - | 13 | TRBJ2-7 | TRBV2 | CASSDNNSYEQYF | TGTGCCAGCAGTGACAACAATTCCTACGAGCAGTACTTC
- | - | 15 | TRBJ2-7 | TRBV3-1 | CASSQGLPGPWEQYF | TGTGCCAGCAGCCAAGGCTTACCGGGTCCATGGGAGCAGTACTTC
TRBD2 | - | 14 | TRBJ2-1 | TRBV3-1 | CASSVSGSDNEQFF | TGTGCCAGCAGTGTGAGCGGGAGCGACAATGAGCAGTTCTTC
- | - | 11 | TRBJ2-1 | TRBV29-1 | CSVEDSGEQFF | TGCAGCGTTGAAGACAGCGGAGAGCAGTTCTTC
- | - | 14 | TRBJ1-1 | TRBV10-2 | CASSTHPTAPEAFF | TGCGCCAGCAGTACACACCCGACAGCACCCGAAGCTTTCTTT
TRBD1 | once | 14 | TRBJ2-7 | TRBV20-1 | CSASWAGGFDEQYF | TGCAGTGCTAGTTGGGCAGGGGGCTTCGACGAGCAGTACTTC
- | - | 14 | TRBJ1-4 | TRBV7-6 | CASSLRGRNEKLFF | TGTGCCAGCAGCTTAAGGGGACGGAATGAAAAACTGTTTTTT
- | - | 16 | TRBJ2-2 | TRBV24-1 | CATGHPGVSDTGELFF | TGTGCCACCGGTCACCCAGGGGTTTCCGACACCGGGGAGCTGTTTTTT
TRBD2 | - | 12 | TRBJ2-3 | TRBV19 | CATMGGTDTQYF | TGTGCCACCATGGGGGGGACAGATACGCAGTATTTT
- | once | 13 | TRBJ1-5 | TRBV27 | CASSFVSNQPQHF | TGTGCCAGCAGTTTTGTGAGCAATCAGCCCCAGCATTTT
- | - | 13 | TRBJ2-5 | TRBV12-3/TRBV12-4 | CASSPGDSETQYF | TGTGCCAGCAGTCCCGGGGATTCGGAGACCCAGTACTTC
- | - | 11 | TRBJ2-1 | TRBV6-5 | CASSLRHEQFF | TGTGCCAGCAGTCTGAGACATGAGCAGTTCTTC
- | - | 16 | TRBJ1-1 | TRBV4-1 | CASSQAPTPMNTEAFF | TGCGCCAGCAGCCAAGCGCCGACCCCGATGAACACTGAAGCTTTCTTT
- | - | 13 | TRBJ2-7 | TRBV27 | CASSTRPAYEQYF | TGTGCCAGCAGTACGAGACCGGCCTACGAGCAGTACTTC
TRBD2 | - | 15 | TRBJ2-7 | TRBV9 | CASSVGTSGIYEQYF | TGTGCCAGCAGCGTCGGGACTAGCGGGATCTACGAGCAGTACTTC
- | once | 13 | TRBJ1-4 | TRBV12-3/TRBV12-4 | CASSPSWNEKLFF | TGTGCCAGCAGTCCTTCGTGGAATGAAAAACTGTTTTTT
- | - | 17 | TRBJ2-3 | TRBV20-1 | CSARGEGAARSTDTQYF | TGCAGTGCTAGAGGGGAAGGGGCAGCACGTAGCACAGATACGCAGTATTTT